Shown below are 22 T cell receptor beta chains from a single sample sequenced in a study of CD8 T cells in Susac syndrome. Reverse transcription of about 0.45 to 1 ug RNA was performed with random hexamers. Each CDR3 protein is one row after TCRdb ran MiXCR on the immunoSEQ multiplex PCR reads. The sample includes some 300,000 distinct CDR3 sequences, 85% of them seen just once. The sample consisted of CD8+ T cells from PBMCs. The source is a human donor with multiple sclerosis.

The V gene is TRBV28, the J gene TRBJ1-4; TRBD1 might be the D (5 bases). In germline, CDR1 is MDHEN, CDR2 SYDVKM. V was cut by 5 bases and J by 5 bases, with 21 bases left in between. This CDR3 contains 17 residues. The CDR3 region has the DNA TGTGCCAGCAGTCCAATACCTGGGGGGACGGAGAATGAAAAACTGTTTTTT. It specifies CASSPIPGGTENEKLFF. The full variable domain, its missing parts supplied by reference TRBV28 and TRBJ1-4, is DVKVTQSSRYLVKRTGEKVFLECVQDMDHENMFWYRQDPGLGLRLIYFSYDVKMKEKGDIPEGYSVSREKKERFSLILESASTNQTSMYLCASSPIPGGTENEKLFFGSGTQLSVL.

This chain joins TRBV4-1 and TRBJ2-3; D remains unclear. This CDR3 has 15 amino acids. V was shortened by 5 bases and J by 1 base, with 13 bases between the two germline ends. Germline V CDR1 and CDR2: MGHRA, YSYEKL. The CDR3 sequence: CASSGLGVGTDTQYF. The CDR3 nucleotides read TGCGCCAGCAGCGGGCTTGGGGTTGGCACAGATACGCAGTATTTT.

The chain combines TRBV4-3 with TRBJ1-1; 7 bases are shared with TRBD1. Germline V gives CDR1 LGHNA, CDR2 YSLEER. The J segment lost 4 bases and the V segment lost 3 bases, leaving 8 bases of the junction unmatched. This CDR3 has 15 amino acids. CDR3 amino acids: CASSQVTGLSTEAFF. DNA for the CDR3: TGCGCCAGCAGCCAGGTGACAGGGCTGAGCACTGAAGCTTTCTTT.

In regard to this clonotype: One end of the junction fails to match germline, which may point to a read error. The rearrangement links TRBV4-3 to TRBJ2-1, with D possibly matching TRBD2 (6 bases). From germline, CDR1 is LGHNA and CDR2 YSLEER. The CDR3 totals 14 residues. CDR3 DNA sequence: TGCGCCAGCAGCCAAGATCGGGGGTACATTGAGCAGTTCTTC. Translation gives CASSQDRGYIEQFF.

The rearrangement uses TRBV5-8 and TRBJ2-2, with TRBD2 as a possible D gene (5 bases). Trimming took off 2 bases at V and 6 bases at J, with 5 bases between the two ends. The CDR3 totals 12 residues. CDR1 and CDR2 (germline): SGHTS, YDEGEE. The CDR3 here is CASSFSAGELFF. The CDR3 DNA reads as TGTGCCAGCAGCTTTAGCGCCGGGGAGCTGTTTTTT.

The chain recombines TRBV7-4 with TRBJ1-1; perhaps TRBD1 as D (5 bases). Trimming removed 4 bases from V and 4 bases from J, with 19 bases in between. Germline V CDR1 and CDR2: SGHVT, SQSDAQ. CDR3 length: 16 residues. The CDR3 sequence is CASSSRDGGEGTEAFF. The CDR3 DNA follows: TGTGCCAGCAGCTCACGAGATGGGGGAGAGGGCACTGAAGCTTTCTTT.

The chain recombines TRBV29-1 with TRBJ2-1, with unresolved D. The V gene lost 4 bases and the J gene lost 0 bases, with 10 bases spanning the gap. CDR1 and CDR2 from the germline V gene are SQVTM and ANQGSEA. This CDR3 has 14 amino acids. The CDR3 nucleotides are TGCAGCGTTGTGGCGGCCAGCTCCTACAATGAGCAGTTCTTC. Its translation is CSVVAASSYNEQFF.

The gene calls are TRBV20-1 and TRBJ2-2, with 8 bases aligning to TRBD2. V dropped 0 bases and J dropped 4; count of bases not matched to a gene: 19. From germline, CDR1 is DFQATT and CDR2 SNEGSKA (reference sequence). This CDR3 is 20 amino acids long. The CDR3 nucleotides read TGCAGTGCTAGAGATCGAAGGGGACTAGACCCAGAAGGGTTCACCGGGGAGCTGTTTTTT. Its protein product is CSARDRRGLDPEGFTGELFF.

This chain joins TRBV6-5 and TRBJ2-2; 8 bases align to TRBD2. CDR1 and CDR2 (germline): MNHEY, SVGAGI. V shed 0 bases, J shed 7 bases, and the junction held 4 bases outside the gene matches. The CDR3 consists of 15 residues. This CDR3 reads CASSYSAGGGGELFF. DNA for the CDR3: TGTGCCAGCAGTTACTCGGCGGGAGGCGGCGGGGAGCTGTTTTTT.

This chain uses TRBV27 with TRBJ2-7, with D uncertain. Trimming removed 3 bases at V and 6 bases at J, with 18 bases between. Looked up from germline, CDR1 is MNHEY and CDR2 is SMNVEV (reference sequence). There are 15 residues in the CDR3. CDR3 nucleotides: TGTGCCAGCAGTTTGGTCCCCGGAACGTTCGGCGAGCAGTACTTC. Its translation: CASSLVPGTFGEQYF.

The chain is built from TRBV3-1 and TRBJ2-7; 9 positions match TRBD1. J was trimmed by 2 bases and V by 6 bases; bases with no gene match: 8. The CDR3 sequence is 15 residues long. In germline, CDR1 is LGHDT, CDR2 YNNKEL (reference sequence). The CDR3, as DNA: TGTGCCAGCAGAGCCGGGACAGGGTGGACCTACGAGCAGTACTTC. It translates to CASRAGTGWTYEQYF.

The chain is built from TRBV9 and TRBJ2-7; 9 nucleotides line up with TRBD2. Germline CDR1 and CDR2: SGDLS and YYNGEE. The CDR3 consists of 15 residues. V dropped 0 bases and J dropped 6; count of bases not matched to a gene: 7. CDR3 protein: CASSVGDSGRGEQYF. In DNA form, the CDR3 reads TGTGCCAGCAGCGTAGGCGATAGCGGGAGAGGCGAGCAGTACTTC. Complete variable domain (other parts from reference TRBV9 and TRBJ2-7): DSGVTQTPKHLITATGQRVTLRCSPRSGDLSVYWYQQSLDQGLQFLIQYYNGEERAKGNILERFSAQQFPDLHSELNLSSLELGDSALYFCASSVGDSGRGEQYFGPGTRLTVT.

The CDR3: CASSLDGQGVDIQYF. In DNA form, the CDR3 reads TGTGCCAGCAGTTTAGATGGGCAGGGGGTAGACATTCAGTACTTC. The chain uses TRBV12-3 or TRBV12-4 and TRBJ2-4; TRBD1 aligns across 7 bases. This CDR3 comprises 15 residues. Trimming at V came to 1 base and at J to 8 bases, leaving 8 bases not matched to a gene.

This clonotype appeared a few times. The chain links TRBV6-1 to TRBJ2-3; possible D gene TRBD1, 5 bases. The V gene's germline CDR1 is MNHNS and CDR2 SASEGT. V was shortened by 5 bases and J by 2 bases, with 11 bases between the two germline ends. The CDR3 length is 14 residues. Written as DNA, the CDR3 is TGTGCCAGCAGTTGGGGCGGACCCACAGATACGCAGTATTTT. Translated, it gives CASSWGGPTDTQYF.

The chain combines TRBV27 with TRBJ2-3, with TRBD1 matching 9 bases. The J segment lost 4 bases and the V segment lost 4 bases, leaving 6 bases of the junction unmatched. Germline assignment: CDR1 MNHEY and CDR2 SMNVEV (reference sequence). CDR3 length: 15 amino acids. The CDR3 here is CASSWGQGVPDTQYF. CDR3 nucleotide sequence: TGTGCCAGCAGTTGGGGACAGGGAGTCCCAGATACGCAGTATTTT.

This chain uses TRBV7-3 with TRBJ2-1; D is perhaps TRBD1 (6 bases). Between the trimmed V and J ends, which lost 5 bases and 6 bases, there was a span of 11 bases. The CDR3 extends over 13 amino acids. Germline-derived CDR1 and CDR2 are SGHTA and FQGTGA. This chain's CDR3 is CASSPTGPNEQFF. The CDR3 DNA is TGTGCCAGCAGCCCCACAGGGCCCAATGAGCAGTTCTTC.

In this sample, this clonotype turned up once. The CDR3 spells CASSYYSGGSYEQYF. DNA of the CDR3: TGTGCCAGCAGTTACTACAGCGGAGGCTCCTACGAGCAGTACTTC. V is TRBV6-5 and J is TRBJ2-7, with D possibly being TRBD2 (5 bases). V was shortened by 1 base and J by 0 bases, with 10 bases between the two germline ends. Per germline, CDR1 MNHEY and CDR2 SVGAGI. The CDR3 has 15 amino acids.

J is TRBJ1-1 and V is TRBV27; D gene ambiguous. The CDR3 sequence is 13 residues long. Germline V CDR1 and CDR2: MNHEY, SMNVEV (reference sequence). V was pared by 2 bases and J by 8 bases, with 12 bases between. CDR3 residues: CASSLNYAREAFF. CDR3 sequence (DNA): TGTGCCAGCAGTTTAAATTACGCTCGCGAAGCTTTCTTT.

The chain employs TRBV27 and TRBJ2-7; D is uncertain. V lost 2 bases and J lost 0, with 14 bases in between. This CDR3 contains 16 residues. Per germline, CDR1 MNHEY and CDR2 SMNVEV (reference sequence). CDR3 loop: CASSLTAGSGSYEQYF. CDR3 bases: TGTGCCAGCAGTTTAACCGCAGGTTCGGGCTCCTACGAGCAGTACTTC.

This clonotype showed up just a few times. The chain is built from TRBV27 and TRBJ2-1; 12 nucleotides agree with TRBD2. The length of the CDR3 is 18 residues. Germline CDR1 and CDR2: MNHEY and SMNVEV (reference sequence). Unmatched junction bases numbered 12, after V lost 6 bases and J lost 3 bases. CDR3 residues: CASSSRLAGAVLYNEQFF. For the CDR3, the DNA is TGTGCCAGCAGCTCTCGACTAGCGGGAGCGGTGCTCTACAATGAGCAGTTCTTC.

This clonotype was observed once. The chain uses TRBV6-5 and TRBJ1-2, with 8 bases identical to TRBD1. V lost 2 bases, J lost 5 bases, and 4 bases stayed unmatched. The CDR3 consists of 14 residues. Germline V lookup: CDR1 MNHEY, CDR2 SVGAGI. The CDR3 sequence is CASSYQGAVYGYTF. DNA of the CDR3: TGTGCCAGCAGTTACCAGGGGGCTGTGTATGGCTACACCTTC.

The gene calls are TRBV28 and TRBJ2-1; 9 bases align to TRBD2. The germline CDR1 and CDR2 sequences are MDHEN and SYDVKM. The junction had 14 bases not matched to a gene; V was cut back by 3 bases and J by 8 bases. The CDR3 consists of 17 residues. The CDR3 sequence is CASSFPSGRPPPHEQFF. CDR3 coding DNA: TGTGCCAGCAGTTTTCCCAGCGGGAGGCCTCCCCCCCATGAGCAGTTCTTC.